This entry lists 7 T cell receptor beta chains sequenced from one sample in a study of cytomegalovirus exposure and HLA in healthy donors. PCR primers comprised 60 Vbeta and 13 Jbeta primers. TCRdb's copy holds only in-frame clones and misses some; the assay was immunoSEQ multiplex PCR. The table shows about 160,000 clones, with 60% to 80% occurring only once. Sequencing was performed on PBMCs. These receptors all stem from a woman aged 30 to 39 in good health and CMV-seronegative.

The rearrangement uses TRBV6-6 and TRBJ2-5; D gene ambiguous. Trimming took 5 bases from V and 9 from J, leaving 22 bases between them. CDR1 is MNHNY and CDR2 is SVGAGI in the germline V gene (reference sequence). CDR3 size: 15 residues. The CDR3 is CASSLMEPRLIAQYF. The CDR3 nucleotides are TGTGCCAGCAGTCTGATGGAGCCCCGACTGATTGCCCAGTACTTC.

V and J are TRBV2 and TRBJ2-3; D is perhaps TRBD2 (5 bases). This CDR3 has 14 amino acids. Trimming pared 6 bases from V and 4 bases from J, leaving 14 bases between. From germline, CDR1 is SNHLY and CDR2 FYNNEI. The CDR3 loop reads CASRELVSSDTQYF. The DNA of the CDR3 is TGTGCCAGCAGGGAACTAGTTAGCTCAGATACGCAGTATTTT.

The V and J genes are TRBV29-1 and TRBJ1-2; D perhaps matches TRBD1 (5 bases). The CDR3 is 12 amino acids. Germline CDR1 reads SQVTM; CDR2 reads ANQGSEA. Trimming stripped 3 bases from V and 6 bases from J, with 11 bases between. The CDR3 nucleotides read TGCAGCGTTGACAGGACAACGAATGGCTACACCTTC. Encoded protein: CSVDRTTNGYTF.

The chain employs TRBV19 and TRBJ1-2, with 9 bases identical to TRBD1. The trim removed 4 bases at V and 3 bases at J, leaving 3 bases unmatched. Germline CDR1 reads LNHDA; CDR2 reads SQIVND (reference sequence). The CDR3 is 14 amino acids. This CDR3 reads CASSRTGVDYGYTF. In DNA, the CDR3 is TGTGCCAGTAGTAGGACAGGGGTAGACTATGGCTACACCTTC. Drawing the rest from reference TRBV19 and TRBJ1-2, the complete variable domain is DGGITQSPKYLFRKEGQNVTLSCEQNLNHDAMYWYRQDPGQGLRLIYYSQIVNDFQKGDIAEGYSVSREKKESFPLTVTSAQKNPTAFYLCASSRTGVDYGYTFGSGTRLTVV.

The CDR3 spells CASSLKSGVGELFF. CDR3 DNA: TGTGCCAGCAGCTTAAAATCGGGGGTCGGGGAGCTGTTTTTT. This chain links TRBV7-3 with TRBJ2-2, with D possibly TRBD2 on 6 matching bases. Germline CDR1 reads SGHTA; CDR2 reads FQGTGA. V lost 1 base, J lost 7 bases, and 10 bases lay in between. The CDR3 covers 14 residues.

The chain carries TRBV4-1 and TRBJ2-3; 13 bases are shared with TRBD2. This CDR3 region has 19 residues. Losses at the gene ends were 4 bases for V and 0 bases for J; bases not matched to a gene: 10. Per germline, CDR1 MGHRA and CDR2 YSYEKL. The chain's CDR3 is CASSLGLAGPLTSTDTQYF. The CDR3 coding sequence is TGCGCCAGCAGCCTGGGACTAGCGGGGCCTCTGACTAGCACAGATACGCAGTATTTT.

J is TRBJ2-7 and V is TRBV27; D is perhaps TRBD2 (6 bases). CDR1 and CDR2 (germline): MNHEY, SMNVEV (reference sequence). The CDR3 has 14 residues. V shed 2 bases and J shed 3 bases, with 11 bases lying between them. The CDR3 DNA follows: TGTGCCAGCAGTTTAAAAGGGGAGGACTACGAGCAGTACTTC. Protein sequence: CASSLKGEDYEQYF.